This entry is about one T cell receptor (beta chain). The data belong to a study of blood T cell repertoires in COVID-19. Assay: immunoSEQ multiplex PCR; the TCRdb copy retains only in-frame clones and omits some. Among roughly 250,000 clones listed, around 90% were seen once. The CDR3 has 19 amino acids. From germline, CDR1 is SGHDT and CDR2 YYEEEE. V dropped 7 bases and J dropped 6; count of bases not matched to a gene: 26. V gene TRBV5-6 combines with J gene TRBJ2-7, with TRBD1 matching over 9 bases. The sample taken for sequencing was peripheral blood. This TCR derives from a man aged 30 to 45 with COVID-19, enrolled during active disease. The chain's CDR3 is CASHKPTTRDREGGVEQYF. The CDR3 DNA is TGTGCCAGCCACAAACCAACAACCCGGGACAGGGAAGGAGGCGTCGAGCAGTACTTC.